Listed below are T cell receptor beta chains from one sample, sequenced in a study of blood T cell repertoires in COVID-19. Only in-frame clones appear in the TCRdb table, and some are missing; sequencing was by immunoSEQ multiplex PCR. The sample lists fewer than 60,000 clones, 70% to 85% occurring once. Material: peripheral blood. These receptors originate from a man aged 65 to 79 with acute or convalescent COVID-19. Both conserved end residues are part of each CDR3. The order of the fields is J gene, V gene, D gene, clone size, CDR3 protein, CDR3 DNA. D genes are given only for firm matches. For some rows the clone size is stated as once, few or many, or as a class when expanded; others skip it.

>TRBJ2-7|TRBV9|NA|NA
CASSVGGTLSSYEQYF
TGTGCCAGCAGCGTAGGGGGGACTCTTAGCTCCTACGAGCAGTACTTC
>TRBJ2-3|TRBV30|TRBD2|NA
CAWSVGLAGGADTQYF
TGTGCCTGGAGTGTAGGGCTAGCGGGAGGTGCGGATACGCAGTATTTT
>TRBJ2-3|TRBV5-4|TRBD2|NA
CASSLQASGPTDTQYF
TGTGCCAGCAGCTTGCAGGCTAGCGGACCCACAGATACGCAGTATTTT
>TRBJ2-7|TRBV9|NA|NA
CASSVRFEAYEQYF
TGTGCCAGCAGCGTAAGGTTTGAGGCCTACGAGCAGTACTTC
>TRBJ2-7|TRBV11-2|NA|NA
CASSLAQGDYEQYF
TGTGCCAGCAGCTTAGCACAGGGTGACTACGAGCAGTACTTC
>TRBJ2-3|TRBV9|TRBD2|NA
CASSVSGGSTDTQYF
TGTGCCAGCAGCGTAAGCGGGGGGAGCACAGATACGCAGTATTTT
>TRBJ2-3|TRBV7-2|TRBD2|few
CASSQGLASTDTQYF
TGTGCCAGCAGCCAGGGACTAGCGAGCACAGATACGCAGTATTTT
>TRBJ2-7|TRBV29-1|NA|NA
CSVRSLSEQYF
TGCAGCGTCCGCTCCCTCAGCGAGCAGTACTTC
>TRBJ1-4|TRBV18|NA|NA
CASSPQGRSGTNEKLFF
TGTGCCAGCTCACCTCAGGGGCGCAGTGGAACTAATGAAAAACTGTTTTTT
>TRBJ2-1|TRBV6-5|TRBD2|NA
CASSYSTSGTRNEQFF
TGTGCCAGCAGTTACTCGACTAGCGGGACTAGGAATGAGCAGTTCTTC
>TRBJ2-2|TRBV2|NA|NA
CASHRGLNTGELFF
TGTGCCAGCCACCGGGGGTTGAACACCGGGGAGCTGTTTTTT
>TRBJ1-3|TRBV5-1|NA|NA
CASSVQGGGNTIYF
TGCGCCAGCAGCGTACAGGGTGGTGGAAACACCATATATTTT
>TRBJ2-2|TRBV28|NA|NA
CASSLGQVFTGELFF
TGTGCCAGCAGTTTGGGACAAGTCTTCACCGGGGAGCTGTTTTTT